What follows are 2 T cell receptor beta chains derived from one specimen sequenced in a study of radiotherapy plus CTLA-4 blockade in lung cancer. Produced via immunoSEQ multiplex PCR; TCRdb's table is partial and in-frame only. Of some 40,000 clones listed, around 77% are singletons. The sample in question was peripheral blood, obtained from a patient treated with radiotherapy plus ipilimumab. These receptors were collected from a human donor with non-small cell lung cancer whose response to radiotherapy plus ipilimumab could not be evaluated.

This clone was recorded a few times. The chain has TRBV4-1 and TRBJ1-2; the match to TRBD1 covers 7 bases. The ends lost 0 bases at V and 8 bases at J; junction bases unmatched: 9. Per germline, CDR1 MGHRA and CDR2 YSYEKL. The CDR3 totals 15 residues. CDR3: CASSQEGTVLGGYTF. CDR3 DNA: TGCGCCAGCAGCCAAGAGGGGACAGTTCTAGGGGGCTACACCTTC.

V gene TRBV28 combines with J gene TRBJ1-1, with D maybe TRBD1 (6 bases). Germline CDR1 reads MDHEN; CDR2 reads SYDVKM. This CDR3 has 13 residues. Trimming shortened V by 8 bases and J by 4 bases, and 14 bases separated the two germline ends. Here the CDR3 reads CASSVGGGTEAFF. Here the CDR3 DNA reads TGTGCCAGCTCCGTAGGGGGGGGCACTGAAGCTTTCTTT.